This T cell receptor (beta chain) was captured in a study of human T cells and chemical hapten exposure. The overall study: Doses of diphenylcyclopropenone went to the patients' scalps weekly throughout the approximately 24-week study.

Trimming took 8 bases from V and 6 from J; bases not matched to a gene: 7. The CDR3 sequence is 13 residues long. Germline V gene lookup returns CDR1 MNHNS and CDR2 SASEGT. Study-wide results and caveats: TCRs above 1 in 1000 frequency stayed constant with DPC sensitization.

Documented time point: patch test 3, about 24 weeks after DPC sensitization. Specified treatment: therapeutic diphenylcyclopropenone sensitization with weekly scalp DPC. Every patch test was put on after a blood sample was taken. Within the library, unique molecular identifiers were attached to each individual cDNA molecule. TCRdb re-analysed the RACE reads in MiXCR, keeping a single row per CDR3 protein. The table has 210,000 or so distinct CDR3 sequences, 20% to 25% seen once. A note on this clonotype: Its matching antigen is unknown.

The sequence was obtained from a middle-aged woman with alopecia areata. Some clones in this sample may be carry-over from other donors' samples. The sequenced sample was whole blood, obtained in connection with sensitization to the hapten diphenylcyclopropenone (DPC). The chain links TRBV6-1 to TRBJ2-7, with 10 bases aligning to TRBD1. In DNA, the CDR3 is TGTGCCAGCCTTCGGACAGGGGGAGGCGAGCAGTACTTC. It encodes CASLRTGGGEQYF.